These T cell receptor beta chains were read from a single sample in a study of human T cells and chemical hapten exposure. MiXCR was run by TCRdb on the RACE reads, yielding one entry per CDR3 protein. The sample yields 130,000 or so distinct CDR3 sequences, 9% to 10% seen once. Sequencing used whole blood. The receptors stem from a male donor in good health. Some clones in this sample may be carry-over from other donors' samples. The CDR3 runs from the conserved cysteine through the conserved F or W. Fields, in order: J gene, V gene, clone size, D gene, CDR3 DNA, CDR3 protein. D genes are given only for firm matches. Only part of the rows carry a size: once, few, many, or a class if the clone is expanded.

TRBJ2-1 | TRBV10-3 | NA | TRBD1 | TGTGCCATCAGTCCCGACAGGGGGAATGAGCAGTTCTTC | CAISPDRGNEQFF
TRBJ2-1 | TRBV10-3 | few | NA | TGTGCCATCAGCGACAGTCCCTACAATGAGCAGTTCTTC | CAISDSPYNEQFF
TRBJ2-3 | TRBV2 | NA | TRBD1 | TGTGCCAGCACCATGGGACAGTCGAGCACAGATACGCAGTATTTT | CASTMGQSSTDTQYF
TRBJ2-1 | TRBV6-6 | NA | TRBD1 | TGTGCCAGCAGTTACCCGCAGGGGGCGCAAGATGAGCAGTTCTTC | CASSYPQGAQDEQFF
TRBJ2-5 | TRBV15 | few | TRBD1 | TGTGCCACCAGCTCCCGGGACAGGGGGCGAGAGACCCAGTACTTC | CATSSRDRGRETQYF
TRBJ1-1 | TRBV29-1 | many | NA | TGCAGCGTTGATAGGCAGGGGTCCCCAATTCCGTTCTTT | CSVDRQGSPIPFF
TRBJ2-3 | TRBV4-2 | few | NA | TGTGCCAGCAGCACTACAGGGAGCACAGATACGCAGTATTTT | CASSTTGSTDTQYF
TRBJ2-7 | TRBV7-9 | NA | NA | TGTGCCAGCAGGCAAGGAGGGCGCAACTACGAGCAGTACTTC | CASRQGGRNYEQYF
TRBJ2-3 | TRBV6-4 | many | TRBD2 | TGTGCCAGCAGTTCTAGCGGGGGGGCAACAGATACGCAGTATTTT | CASSSSGGATDTQYF
TRBJ2-1 | TRBV5-4 | NA | TRBD2 | TGTGCCAGCAGCACGCCCGGGACTAGCGACAATGAGCAGTTCTTC | CASSTPGTSDNEQFF
TRBJ2-1 | TRBV6-1 | NA | TRBD2 | TGTGCCAGCCGCAGACTAGCGGGAGGAAATACCTACAATGAGCAGTTCTTC | CASRRLAGGNTYNEQFF
TRBJ2-6 | TRBV12-3/TRBV12-4 | many | NA | TGTGCCAGCAGTTACGGGAGAATGCGGGACGAGAGCTCTGGGGCCAACGTCCTGACTTTC | CASSYGRMRDESSGANVLTF
TRBJ2-1 | TRBV18 | few | NA | TGTGCCAGCTCACCACCCCTCAGGGGGGTCTACAATGAGCAGTTCTTC | CASSPPLRGVYNEQFF
TRBJ2-3 | TRBV27 | many | TRBD2 | TGTGCCAGCAGTTTAGGTACTAGCGGCACAGATACGCAGTATTTT | CASSLGTSGTDTQYF
TRBJ2-7 | TRBV6-5 | NA | NA | TGTGCCAGCAGTGGGTTTGGGCTAAGTAACGAGCAGTACTTC | CASSGFGLSNEQYF
TRBJ2-5 | TRBV12-3/TRBV12-4 | few | NA | TGTGCCAGCAGTTTAAGCACAGAAGAGGAAGAGACCCAGTACTTC | CASSLSTEEEETQYF
TRBJ2-1 | TRBV5-4 | few | NA | TGTGCCAGCAGCCGAGGGAGCTCCTACAATGAGCAGTTCTTC | CASSRGSSYNEQFF
TRBJ2-5 | TRBV27 | NA | NA | TGTGCCAGCAGTTTGAATCTCGGACTGCCCCAAGAGACCCAGTACTTC | CASSLNLGLPQETQYF
TRBJ2-2 | TRBV7-2 | few | TRBD2 | TGTGCCAGCAGCTTGACGGGACTAGCGGGGGGGTCGGGCACCGGGGAGCTGTTTTTT | CASSLTGLAGGSGTGELFF
TRBJ2-2 | TRBV19 | NA | TRBD2 | TGTGCCAGTAGTCGGACTAGCGGGGGATCTTCGGCCGGGGAGCTGTTTTTT | CASSRTSGGSSAGELFF
TRBJ1-6 | TRBV12-5 | many | NA | TGTGCTAGTGGTTCCGGGTCAATACGGGCACCCCTCCACTTT | CASGSGSIRAPLHF
TRBJ1-1 | TRBV5-5 | few | NA | TGTGCCAGCAGCCGCGAAGGAGCTGAAGCTTTCTTT | CASSREGAEAFF
TRBJ2-7 | TRBV5-6 | many | NA | TGTGCCAGCAGCCCCGAGTGGGAAGGATCCTACGAGCAGTACTTC | CASSPEWEGSYEQYF
TRBJ2-5 | TRBV20-1 | many | TRBD2 | TGCAGTGCTAGAGATATTGGTTCGGGACTAGGAGAGACCCAGTACTTC | CSARDIGSGLGETQYF
TRBJ2-5 | TRBV20-1 | NA | TRBD2 | TGCAGTGTTGGACTAGCGGGGAAAAAAGAGACCCAGTACTTC | CSVGLAGKKETQYF
TRBJ2-7 | TRBV7-9 | NA | NA | TGTGCCAGCAGCTCCACGCGGGACGGGGACTACGAGCAGTACTTC | CASSSTRDGDYEQYF
TRBJ2-2 | TRBV5-1 | NA | NA | TGCGCCAGCAGCCCCCGGAGGGGTGCGCGAACCGGGGAGCTGTTTTTT | CASSPRRGARTGELFF
TRBJ2-1 | TRBV11-3 | few | NA | TGTGCCAGCAGCTTAGGGGGATCGGGGGCCTACTCCTACAATGAGCAGTTCTTC | CASSLGGSGAYSYNEQFF
TRBJ2-3 | TRBV4-1 | NA | NA | TGCGCCAGCAGCCAAGAGGGATTTTCTTCTAGCACAGATACGCAGTATTTT | CASSQEGFSSSTDTQYF
TRBJ2-3 | TRBV19 | few | NA | TGTGCCAGTACCCCAACGGACGTGACTAGCACAGATACGCAGTATTTT | CASTPTDVTSTDTQYF
TRBJ2-5 | TRBV7-3 | few | NA | TGTGCCAGCAGCTTGGGAGGGGGACCGGTAGAGACCCAGTACTTC | CASSLGGGPVETQYF
TRBJ2-5 | TRBV11-2 | few | TRBD2 | TGTGCCAGCAGCCCCGCTCTGGTAGCGGGGGGGAAAGAGACCCAGTACTTC | CASSPALVAGGKETQYF
TRBJ2-1 | TRBV4-1 | NA | NA | TGCGCCAGCAGCCAAGAAGCCCAGACGGTGACCTACAATGAGCAGTTCTTC | CASSQEAQTVTYNEQFF
TRBJ1-5 | TRBV7-2 | NA | NA | TGTGCCAGCAGCTCCCGAGGGGATCAGCCCCAGCATTTT | CASSSRGDQPQHF
TRBJ2-5 | TRBV11-2 | few | NA | TGTGCCAGCAGTTCTTGGGATCCGGGAACAGTCCAAGAGACCCAGTACTTC | CASSSWDPGTVQETQYF
TRBJ2-2 | TRBV7-9 | many | TRBD2 | TGTGCCAGCAGCTTTAGCCGGGCGGGACTAACGAACACCGGGGAGCTGTTTTTT | CASSFSRAGLTNTGELFF
TRBJ2-2 | TRBV5-1 | many | TRBD2 | TGCGCCAGCAGCCCCCTAGCGGGAGGGCCGGTCACCGGGGAGCTGTTTTTT | CASSPLAGGPVTGELFF
TRBJ2-3 | TRBV10-3 | NA | TRBD1 | TGTGCCATCAGGACAGGGGTGGGAGATACGCAGTATTTT | CAIRTGVGDTQYF
TRBJ2-5 | TRBV19 | NA | NA | TGTGCCAGTAGTCGTCCCGACAGTCAAGAGACCCAGTACTTC | CASSRPDSQETQYF
TRBJ2-1 | TRBV5-1 | NA | TRBD1 | TGCGCCAGCAGCGGGGGGGACAGGGCGGACAATGAGCAGTTCTTC | CASSGGDRADNEQFF